A selection of T cell receptor beta chains follows, all from one sample in a study of blood T cell repertoires in COVID-19. Produced via immunoSEQ multiplex PCR; TCRdb's table is partial and in-frame only. This table has 300,000 to 450,000 clones, 85% appearing once. The source material was peripheral blood. These receptors came from a young woman with acute or convalescent COVID-19. CDR3s leave out the opening cysteine and the closing phenylalanine or tryptophan. Each record gives: J gene, V gene, CDR3 protein.

J: TRBJ2-7
V: TRBV10-3
CDR3: AISPSGWEQY

J: TRBJ2-5
V: TRBV5-1
CDR3: ASRAVSGTETQY

J: TRBJ1-2
V: TRBV19
CDR3: ASSIEGSTGGIYGYT

J: TRBJ1-1
V: TRBV7-9
CDR3: ASSLTRTVNTEAF

J: TRBJ1-1
V: TRBV5-1
CDR3: ASSMGQGEAF

J: TRBJ2-5
V: TRBV9
CDR3: ASSVQGLGETQY

J: TRBJ2-1
V: TRBV7-9
CDR3: ASSITLLADEQF

J: TRBJ2-7
V: TRBV28
CDR3: ASRPGGNSYEQY

J: TRBJ1-1
V: TRBV6-5
CDR3: ASSIPGEFAGTF

J: TRBJ2-2
V: TRBV28
CDR3: ASSKGAQNRDTGELF

J: TRBJ1-4
V: TRBV9
CDR3: ASSVEAVEGEKLF

J: TRBJ1-1
V: TRBV20-1
CDR3: SARIGTEAF

J: TRBJ2-7
V: TRBV6-5
CDR3: ASSSGGAEEQY

J: TRBJ2-7
V: TRBV10-2
CDR3: ASSKTSGIPYEQY

J: TRBJ1-4
V: TRBV4-2
CDR3: ASTRSATNEKLF

J: TRBJ1-6
V: TRBV5-4
CDR3: ASSPYTENNSPLH

J: TRBJ2-2
V: TRBV9
CDR3: ASRIKQASGELF